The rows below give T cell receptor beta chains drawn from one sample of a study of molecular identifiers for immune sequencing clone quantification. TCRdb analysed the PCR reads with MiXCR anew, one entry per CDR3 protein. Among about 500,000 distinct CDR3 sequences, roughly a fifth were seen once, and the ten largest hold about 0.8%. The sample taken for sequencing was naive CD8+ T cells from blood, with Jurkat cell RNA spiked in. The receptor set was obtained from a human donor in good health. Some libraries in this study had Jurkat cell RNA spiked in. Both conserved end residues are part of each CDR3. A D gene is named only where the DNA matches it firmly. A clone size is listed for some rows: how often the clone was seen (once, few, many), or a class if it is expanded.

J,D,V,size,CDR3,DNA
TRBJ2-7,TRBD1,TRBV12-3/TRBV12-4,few,CASSLGTGGASLEQYF,TGTGCCAGCAGTTTAGGTACAGGGGGCGCGAGTCTCGAGCAGTACTTC
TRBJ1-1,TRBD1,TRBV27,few,CASSVGTGGAYTEAFF,TGTGCCAGCAGTGTTGGGACAGGGGGCGCTTATACTGAAGCTTTCTTT
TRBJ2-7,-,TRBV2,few,CASSEGRREQYF,TGTGCCAGCAGTGAAGGACGGCGCGAGCAGTACTTC
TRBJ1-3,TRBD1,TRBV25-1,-,CASKDRDTTIYF,TGTGCCAGCAAGGACAGGGACACCACCATATATTTT
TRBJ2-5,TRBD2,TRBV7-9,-,CASSPIPGTSGGNQETQYF,TGTGCCAGCAGCCCAATCCCAGGGACTAGCGGGGGGAATCAAGAGACCCAGTACTTC
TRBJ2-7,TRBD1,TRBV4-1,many,CASSQVGQGYEQYF,TGCGCCAGCAGCCAAGTGGGACAGGGCTACGAGCAGTACTTC
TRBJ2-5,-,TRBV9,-,CASSEYGRNQETQYF,TGTGCCAGCAGCGAATACGGACGGAACCAAGAGACCCAGTACTTC
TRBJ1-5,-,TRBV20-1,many,CSARAHSNQPQHF,TGCAGTGCGAGGGCCCATAGCAATCAGCCCCAGCATTTT
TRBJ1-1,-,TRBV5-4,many,CASSPVGVGPEAFF,TGTGCCAGCAGCCCTGTGGGGGTTGGGCCCGAAGCTTTCTTT
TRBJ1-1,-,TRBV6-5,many,CASSLAGYTEAFF,TGTGCCAGCAGTTTGGCAGGGTACACTGAAGCTTTCTTT
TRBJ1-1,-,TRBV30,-,CAWSGQRNTEAFF,TGTGCCTGGAGTGGACAGAGGAACACTGAAGCTTTCTTT
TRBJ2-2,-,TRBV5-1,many,CASSLEGINTGELFF,TGCGCCAGCAGCTTGGAGGGAATCAACACCGGGGAGCTGTTTTTT
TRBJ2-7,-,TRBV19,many,CASTTPGGEQYF,TGTGCCAGTACCACCCCCGGAGGCGAGCAGTACTTC
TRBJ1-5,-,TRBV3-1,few,CASSQEGVQPQHF,TGTGCCAGCAGCCAAGAGGGGGTTCAGCCCCAGCATTTT
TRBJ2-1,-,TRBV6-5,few,CASSYSSRGGEQFF,TGTGCCAGCAGTTACTCTTCGCGAGGGGGTGAGCAGTTCTTC
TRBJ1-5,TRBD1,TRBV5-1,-,CASSPMDREGEPQHF,TGCGCCAGCAGCCCCATGGACAGGGAGGGGGAGCCCCAGCATTTT
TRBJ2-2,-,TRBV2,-,CASSGLGAGADTGELFF,TGTGCCAGCAGTGGTTTAGGGGCAGGGGCTGACACCGGGGAGCTGTTTTTT
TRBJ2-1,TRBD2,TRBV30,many,CAWDELAGGRGEQFF,TGTGCCTGGGACGAACTAGCGGGAGGGCGTGGAGAGCAGTTCTTC
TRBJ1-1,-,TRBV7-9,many,CASSRMNTEAFF,TGTGCCAGCAGCCGAATGAACACTGAAGCTTTCTTT
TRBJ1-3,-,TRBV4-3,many,CASRRDISGNTIYF,TGCGCCAGCAGACGGGACATCTCTGGAAACACCATATATTTT
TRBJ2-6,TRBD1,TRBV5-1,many,CASSLARQGRFVGANVLTF,TGCGCCAGCAGCTTGGCCCGACAGGGAAGGTTCGTCGGGGCCAACGTCCTGACTTTC
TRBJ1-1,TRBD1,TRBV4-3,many,CASSQLQGNEAFF,TGCGCCAGCAGCCAACTACAGGGGAATGAAGCTTTCTTT
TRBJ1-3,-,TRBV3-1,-,CASSQEVDGNTIYF,TGTGCCAGCAGCCAAGAAGTAGATGGAAACACCATATATTTT
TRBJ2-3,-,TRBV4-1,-,CASSQSPYGTDTQYF,TGCGCCAGCAGCCAAAGTCCGTATGGCACAGATACGCAGTATTTT
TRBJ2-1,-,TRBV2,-,CASSPLSDEQFF,TGTGCCAGCAGCCCCCTTTCCGATGAGCAGTTCTTC
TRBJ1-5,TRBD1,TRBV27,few,CASSLYWSGQGSNQPRHF,TGTGCCAGCAGTCTTTATTGGTCGGGACAGGGAAGTAATCAGCCCCGGCATTTT
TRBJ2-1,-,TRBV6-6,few,CASRVRGVDEQFF,TGTGCCAGCAGGGTCAGGGGGGTGGATGAGCAGTTCTTC
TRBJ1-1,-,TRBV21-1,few,CASTSSGVTEAFF,TGTGCCAGCACCTCCTCCGGGGTTACTGAAGCTTTCTTT
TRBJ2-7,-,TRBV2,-,CASSAPGRSEQYF,TGTGCCAGCAGTGCCCCCGGGAGAAGCGAGCAGTACTTC
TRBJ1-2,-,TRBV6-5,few,CASSFGPPRDRYGYTF,TGTGCCAGCAGTTTCGGTCCCCCCAGGGACCGGTATGGCTACACCTTC
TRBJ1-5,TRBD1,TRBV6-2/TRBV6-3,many,CASSYTTGTGVNQPQHF,TGTGCCAGCAGTTATACTACCGGGACAGGCGTCAATCAGCCCCAGCATTTT
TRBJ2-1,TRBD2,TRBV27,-,CASSDTGTSGLLGQFF,TGTGCCAGCAGCGATACCGGGACTAGCGGGCTCTTAGGGCAGTTCTTC
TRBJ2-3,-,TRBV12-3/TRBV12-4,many,CASSPLTDPSTDTQYF,TGTGCCAGCAGCCCCCTTACGGACCCAAGCACAGATACGCAGTATTTT
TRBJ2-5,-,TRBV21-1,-,CASSKDVGRGEETQYF,TGTGCCAGCAGTAAAGATGTCGGCAGGGGGGAAGAGACCCAGTACTTC